Each of the 11 T cell receptor beta chains below was sequenced from the same sample in a study of blood T cell repertoires in COVID-19. The protocol was immunoSEQ multiplex PCR, while the TCRdb copy is restricted to in-frame clones and leaves out a portion. The sample includes some 220,000 clones, approximately 84% of them seen just once. Sequencing used peripheral blood. The receptor source for this set is a man aged 45-65 years with acute or convalescent COVID-19.

V is TRBV7-3 and J is TRBJ1-6; D gene unclear. Germline lookup yields CDR1 SGHTA and CDR2 FQGTGA. Trimming took off 2 bases at V and 6 bases at J, with 5 bases between the two ends. The CDR3 runs to 13 residues. The CDR3 is CASSLQINSPLHF. Here the CDR3 DNA reads TGTGCCAGCAGCTTACAGATTAATTCACCCCTCCACTTT.

The chain links TRBV7-9 to TRBJ1-2; tentatively, D is TRBD1 (6 bases). Germline V gene data show CDR1 as SEHNR and CDR2 as FQNEAQ (reference sequence). The V and J ends lost 5 bases and 4 bases respectively, with 17 bases between them. This CDR3 has 15 amino acids. The DNA for the CDR3 is TGTGCCAGCAGCCTCACCCAGCAGGGGCTCTATGGCTACACCTTC. It specifies CASSLTQQGLYGYTF.

The V gene is TRBV6-5, the J gene TRBJ1-1; tentative D call: TRBD1 (6 bases). CDR1 MNHEY and CDR2 SVGAGI come from the germline V gene. This CDR3 spans 11 amino acids. The V end was cut by 5 bases, the J end by 11 bases, with 12 bases between. CDR3 amino acids: CASSPEQGAFF. The CDR3 region has the DNA TGTGCCAGCAGTCCCGAACAGGGCGCTTTCTTT.

This sequence joins TRBV12-5 and TRBJ2-2; weak D call: TRBD1 (6 bases). The length of the CDR3 is 14 residues. Germline loops: CDR1 LGHNT, CDR2 FRNRAP. V lost 5 bases and J 6 bases, leaving 13 bases between the germline ends. The CDR3 region is CASGRIAGAGELFF. CDR3 in DNA: TGTGCTAGTGGTCGCATAGCAGGGGCCGGGGAGCTGTTTTTT.

This chain links TRBV28 with TRBJ1-2, with 7 bases that match TRBD1. V lost 5 bases to trimming and J lost 8 bases; unmatched junction nucleotides: 5. CDR1 and CDR2 from the germline V gene are MDHEN and SYDVKM. The CDR3 extends over 12 amino acids. The CDR3 spells CASSRLGGGYTF. The CDR3 region has the DNA TGTGCCAGCAGTCGGTTAGGGGGCGGCTACACCTTC.

This chain links TRBV6-1 with TRBJ2-5; TRBD2 aligns across 8 bases. Trimming cost V 0 bases and J 3 bases; bases outside gene matches: 12. Germline loops: CDR1 MNHNS, CDR2 SASEGT. This CDR3 comprises 18 residues. Here the CDR3 DNA reads TGTGCCAGCAGTGAAGCGCTTCGGGGTAGCGGGAAGGAAGAGACCCAGTACTTC. This gives the protein CASSEALRGSGKEETQYF.

The genes are TRBV2 and TRBJ2-1; 8 bases match TRBD2. This CDR3 has 13 amino acids. Germline V gives CDR1 SNHLY, CDR2 FYNNEI. Trimming cost V 8 bases and J 1 base; bases outside gene matches: 1. CDR3 amino acids: CASREGSYNEQFF. The CDR3 bases are TGTGCCAGCCGGGAGGGATCCTACAATGAGCAGTTCTTC. The variable domain in full, with the rest retrieved from reference TRBV2 and TRBJ2-1, is EPEVTQTPSHQVTQMGQEVILRCVPISNHLYFYWYRQILGQKVEFLVSFYNNEISEKSEIFDDQFSVERPDGSNFTLKIRSTKLEDSAMYFCASREGSYNEQFFGPGTRLTVL.

This rearrangement joins TRBV24-1 to TRBJ2-1; D unclear. V was clipped by 4 bases and J by 0 bases, with 9 bases between them. CDR1 is KGHDR and CDR2 is SFDVKD in the germline V gene. The CDR3 consists of 15 residues. CDR3 sequence (DNA): TGTGCCACCAGTGAGGGCCCGAGCTCCTACAATGAGCAGTTCTTC. It codes for CATSEGPSSYNEQFF.

The chain carries TRBV28 and TRBJ2-7, with TRBD2 matching 8 bases. Germline V gives CDR1 MDHEN, CDR2 SYDVKM. With V trimmed by 3 bases and J by 4 bases, 20 bases remained unmatched. This CDR3 comprises 19 residues. Here the CDR3 reads CASSFLGSGGAGEGYEQYF. CDR3 bases: TGTGCCAGCAGTTTCTTGGGGTCTGGGGGAGCGGGAGAAGGTTACGAGCAGTACTTC. The complete variable domain, with remaining parts taken from reference TRBV28 and TRBJ2-7, reads DVKVTQSSRYLVKRTGEKVFLECVQDMDHENMFWYRQDPGLGLRLIYFSYDVKMKEKGDIPEGYSVSREKKERFSLILESASTNQTSMYLCASSFLGSGGAGEGYEQYFGPGTRLTVT.

The chain links TRBV9 to TRBJ2-5; 8 positions match TRBD2. CDR1 is SGDLS and CDR2 is YYNGEE in the germline V gene. The CDR3 consists of 15 residues. J lost 5 bases, V lost 4 bases, and 10 bases had no gene match. The DNA for the CDR3 is TGTGCCAGCAGCCTCACGGGGGGGGCCGGGGAGACCCAGTACTTC. This codes for CASSLTGGAGETQYF.

The CDR3 DNA sequence: TGTGCCAGCAGCTTGCCAGTCTACGAGCAGTACTTC. It codes for CASSLPVYEQYF. The gene calls are TRBV5-8 and TRBJ2-7; the D is unclear. CDR1 SGHTS and CDR2 YDEGEE come from the germline V gene. The CDR3 sequence is 12 residues long. Deletions cut 1 base from V and 3 bases from J, with 5 bases between.